This T cell receptor beta chain derives from a study of T cells in Graves' hyperthyroidism and ophthalmopathy. Study-level information: Peripheral blood specimens were obtained at initial diagnosis, prior to any treatment. Whole-study findings and limits: Through a model of 13 V-J features, ophthalmopathy was separated from stable hyperthyroidism. Before onset, by a median of about six months, the model predicted ophthalmopathy.

Germline CDR1 and CDR2: SEHNR and FQNEAQ (reference sequence). Trimming pared 2 bases from V and 8 bases from J, leaving 15 bases between. The CDR3 extends over 14 amino acids. About this clonotype itself: Its antigen remains unknown.

RNA transcripts provided the source from which TCR beta CDR3 regions were amplified. The HTBI primer set served for first-round RT-PCR of the TCR CDR3. One entry per CDR3 protein results from TCRdb running MiXCR on the multiplex PCR reads. Of a few hundred thousand distinct CDR3 sequences detected, 22% appear once; the ten largest clones hold around 54%. The source material was blood. J is TRBJ1-2 and V is TRBV7-9; D is ambiguous. The TCR originated in an older woman with Graves' ophthalmopathy. Here the CDR3 DNA reads TGTGCCAGCAGCTTAAATCTGGCAGGCTTGGGCTACACCTTC. As protein: CASSLNLAGLGYTF.